This T cell receptor beta chain was sequenced during a study of blood T cells in healthy people across ages. At the level of the study: Capturing about one barcoded beta molecule per two T cells was achieved by template switching.

As for this clonotype: What it binds is not known.

The use of a sample-barcoded 5' primer and a J-beta primer mix characterized a second PCR of roughly 7 to 11 cycles. One entry per CDR3 protein, called by TCRdb with MiXCR from the 5' RACE reads. This sample yields about 680,000 distinct CDR3 sequences, of which roughly 49% are seen a single time; under 35% belongs to the top ten. Notes on the study in general: Both higher diversity and more naive CD4+ cells marked long-lived donors when set against aged donors.

V lost 4 bases and J lost 1; bases outside the gene matches: 14. The CDR3 length is 18 residues. CDR1 SGDLS and CDR2 YYNGEE come from the germline V gene. The chain employs TRBV9 and TRBJ2-3, with TRBD1 identical over 8 bases. The TCR comes from a woman aged 55-70 years in good health. Sequenced sample: blood. The chain's CDR3 is CASSPAGTGVLGTDTQYF. CDR3 coding DNA: TGTGCCAGCAGCCCTGCCGGGACAGGCGTCCTTGGCACAGATACGCAGTATTTT. The variable domain in full, completed from reference TRBV9 and TRBJ2-3, reads DSGVTQTPKHLITATGQRVTLRCSPRSGDLSVYWYQQSLDQGLQFLIQYYNGEERAKGNILERFSAQQFPDLHSELNLSSLELGDSALYFCASSPAGTGVLGTDTQYFGPGTRLTVL.